A single sample gave rise to the 17 T cell receptor beta chains below, sequenced in a study of siplizumab effects on memory and regulatory T cells. Repertoires were generated with immunoSEQ multiplex PCR, while TCRdb's copy carries only in-frame clones and drops some. The sample gives tens of thousands of clones, 90% to 95% of which show up once; less than 40% is in the top ten. The sequenced material came from CD8+ T cells sorted from blood. The receptors were sampled from a human donor in good health.

CDR3 in amino acids: CASSVRGEAGDTQYF. The CDR3 DNA follows: TGTGCCAGCAGCGTAAGGGGGGAGGCCGGAGATACGCAGTATTTT. The chain uses TRBV9 and TRBJ2-3; D might be TRBD1 or TRBD2, each matching 6 bases. Trimming left V 1 base short and J 5 bases short, with 14 bases between. The CDR3 is 15 amino acids. Germline assignment: CDR1 SGDLS and CDR2 YYNGEE.

The sample holds one count of this clone. This chain connects TRBV9 to TRBJ2-5, with D perhaps TRBD2 (6 bases). In germline, CDR1 is SGDLS, CDR2 YYNGEE. This CDR3 region has 14 residues. Trimming cost V 4 bases and J 1 base, with 11 bases left between them. The CDR3 is CASSSGGPQETQYF. CDR3 in DNA: TGTGCCAGCAGCTCCGGAGGGCCCCAAGAGACCCAGTACTTC.

V usage is TRBV29-1 and J usage is TRBJ2-7, with 9 bases matching TRBD1. The CDR3 is 16 amino acids. V lost 1 base to trimming and J lost 3 bases; unmatched junction nucleotides: 10. Germline-derived CDR1 and CDR2 are SQVTM and ANQGSEA. The CDR3 DNA sequence: TGCAGCGTTGAAGGAACCCGGGACAGGGAAGTCTACGAGCAGTACTTC. It translates to CSVEGTRDREVYEQYF.

Of note for this clone: No DNA is shown, since the ends of the CDR3 on it are uncertain; the CDR3 is the one TCRdb lists. The V call is TRBV27, the J call TRBJ1-2; the D call of TRBD1 is as the table states it, not checked on the DNA. Inclusive of both ends, the CDR3 amounts to 16 amino acids. Germline CDR1 is MNHEY and CDR2 is SMNVEV (reference sequence). CDR3 amino acids: CASSLKGQALFFGYTF.

The chain carries TRBV29-1 and TRBJ2-7; 7 positions match TRBD1. The CDR3 consists of 13 residues. J was trimmed by 3 bases and V by 2 bases; bases with no gene match: 4. Germline assignment: CDR1 SQVTM and CDR2 ANQGSEA. The CDR3 bases are TGCAGCGTTGAACGGGACAGCAGCTACGAGCAGTACTTC. Its protein is CSVERDSSYEQYF.

The genes are TRBV29-1 and TRBJ1-2, with 7 bases that match TRBD1. Germline CDR1 and CDR2: SQVTM and ANQGSEA. This CDR3 contains 15 residues. V was clipped by 4 bases and J by 3 bases; unmatched bases: 11. CDR3 sequence: CSVGDRVAGDYGYTF. The CDR3 DNA reads TGCAGCGTTGGAGACAGGGTGGCGGGGGACTATGGCTACACCTTC. Together with reference TRBV29-1 and TRBJ1-2, the CDR3 gives the full variable domain: SAVISQKPSRDICQRGTSLTIQCQVDSQVTMMFWYRQQPGQSLTLIATANQGSEATYESGFVIDKFPISRPNLTFSTLTVSNMSPEDSSIYLCSVGDRVAGDYGYTFGSGTRLTVV.

This rearrangement joins TRBV9 to TRBJ2-7, with 7 positions matching TRBD1. Germline-derived CDR1 and CDR2 are SGDLS and YYNGEE. The junction had 6 bases not matched to a gene; V was cut back by 0 bases and J by 6 bases. The CDR3 is made up of 14 amino acids. CDR3 DNA: TGTGCCAGCAGCGTAGCCGGGACAGAGGTCGAGCAGTACTTC. Protein sequence: CASSVAGTEVEQYF.

This clone has just a few counts. CDR3 in amino acids: CASSELAGRSEQFF. CDR3 DNA sequence: TGTGCCAGCAGTGAACTAGCGGGGAGGTCTGAGCAGTTCTTC. The gene calls are TRBV6-4 and TRBJ2-1, with 10 nucleotides matching TRBD2. Trimming cost V 3 bases and J 9 bases; bases outside gene matches: 5. The CDR3 loop spans 14 amino acids. The germline V gene has CDR1 MRHNA and CDR2 SNTAGT.

The sample holds one count of this clone. This rearrangement joins TRBV12-5 to TRBJ2-1; 8 bases fit TRBD2. The CDR3 covers 13 residues. The junction had 7 bases not matched to a gene; V was cut back by 6 bases and J by 9 bases. The germline V gene has CDR1 LGHNT and CDR2 FRNRAP. CDR3 DNA sequence: TGTGCTAGTGGCCCCAGACTAGCGAGTGAGCAGTTCTTC. This codes for CASGPRLASEQFF.

The chain carries TRBV6-5 and TRBJ1-1; D gene unclear. The ends were cut back, 4 bases at V and 3 bases at J, with 6 bases in the middle. This CDR3 spans 12 amino acids. Germline CDR1 and CDR2: MNHEY and SVGAGI. The CDR3 DNA is TGTGCCAGCAGTTCCACTTACACTGAAGCTTTCTTT. Protein: CASSSTYTEAFF.

The chain is built from TRBV7-9 and TRBJ1-2; 9 bases fit TRBD1. The CDR3 extends over 15 amino acids. V gave up 4 bases and J gave up 6 bases; unmatched junction bases: 9. Germline V gene data show CDR1 as SEHNR and CDR2 as FQNEAQ (reference sequence). CDR3 DNA sequence: TGTGCCAGCAGCTATCCGGGACAGGGCATCCATGGCTACACCTTC. Its protein product is CASSYPGQGIHGYTF.

V is TRBV7-9 and J is TRBJ2-2; tentatively, D is TRBD2 (5 bases). V lost 8 bases and J lost 5, with 9 bases in between. The CDR3 spans 12 residues. Germline V lookup: CDR1 SEHNR, CDR2 FQNEAQ (reference sequence). The CDR3: CASRRGTGELFF. For the CDR3, the DNA is TGTGCCAGCCGTCGGGGAACCGGGGAGCTGTTTTTT.

This clone has a single count. The chain is built from TRBV28 and TRBJ1-1; 9 nucleotides match TRBD1. The length of the CDR3 is 14 residues. V trimming: 6 bases; J trimming: 4 bases; junction bases outside the gene matches: 6. Germline values: CDR1 MDHEN, CDR2 SYDVKM. DNA of the CDR3: TGTGCCAGCAGCAGGGACAGGGAGATCACTGAAGCTTTCTTT. Its protein is CASSRDREITEAFF. Supplemented by reference TRBV28 and TRBJ1-1, the full variable domain reads DVKVTQSSRYLVKRTGEKVFLECVQDMDHENMFWYRQDPGLGLRLIYFSYDVKMKEKGDIPEGYSVSREKKERFSLILESASTNQTSMYLCASSRDREITEAFFGQGTRLTVV.

J is TRBJ2-7 and V is TRBV2, with 10 nucleotides matching TRBD1. Germline V gene sequence: CDR1 SNHLY, CDR2 FYNNEI. This CDR3 spans 14 amino acids. With V trimmed by 4 bases and J by 3 bases, 3 bases remained unmatched. The CDR3 DNA follows: TGTGCCAGCAGTGGCCGGGACAGGGGCTACGAGCAGTACTTC. This sequence encodes CASSGRDRGYEQYF.

The V and J genes are TRBV9 and TRBJ2-7; D remains unclear. The ends were cut back, 4 bases at V and 7 bases at J, with 12 bases in the middle. CDR3 size: 12 residues. The V gene's germline CDR1 is SGDLS and CDR2 YYNGEE. CDR3 loop: CASSSIGREQYF. DNA for the CDR3: TGTGCCAGCAGCTCCATCGGCCGGGAGCAGTACTTC.

A word on this clone: Other DNA sequences in the same sample also yield this CDR3. The rearrangement links TRBV9 to TRBJ1-1; TRBD1 matches 8 bases. The CDR3 loop spans 14 amino acids. Germline CDR1 SGDLS, CDR2 YYNGEE. With V trimmed by 2 bases and J by 1 base, 1 base remained unmatched. The CDR3, as DNA: TGTGCCAGCAGCGTTGGACAGGGGAACACTGAAGCTTTCTTT. This codes for CASSVGQGNTEAFF.

The genes are TRBV6-6 and TRBJ2-2; 8 positions agree with TRBD1. The CDR3 sequence is 14 residues long. Germline CDR1 and CDR2: MNHNY and SVGAGI (reference sequence). V trimming: 6 bases; J trimming: 6 bases; junction bases outside the gene matches: 6. DNA of the CDR3: TGTGCCAGCAGCCCGGACAGGGCGGCCGGGGAGCTGTTTTTT. Translated: CASSPDRAAGELFF.